The present TCR beta chain was sequenced within a study of glioma-infiltrating T cells. Using RNA template, CDR3s of TCR alpha and beta were amplified with iRepertoire arm-PCR. Tissue mRNA or PBMC total RNA, roughly 100-400 ng, went into one-step reverse transcription and amplification. From the multiplex PCR reads, TCRdb called clonotypes with MiXCR, one entry per CDR3 protein. The table has about 140,000 distinct CDR3 sequences, around 42% seen once. As for this clonotype: Its antigen remains unidentified.

Study findings and constraints: Tissue and blood shared very few CDR3 sequences. Tissue-blood divergence was below expectation in non-neoplastic patients, above in gliomas.

The length of the CDR3 is 15 residues. From germline, CDR1 is MNHEY and CDR2 SVGEGT. V was pared by 7 bases and J by 4 bases, with 11 bases of the junction left unmatched. The receptor was isolated from a human donor with low-grade glioma or glioblastoma, undergoing nonglioma brain surgery, or in good health (not recorded which). The sequenced sample was glioma tissue, nonneoplastic brain tissue, or PBMCs (not recorded which). The chain uses TRBV6-2 or TRBV6-3 and TRBJ2-7; the match to TRBD1 covers 9 bases. The CDR3 spells CASIRTGQGTYEQYF. The CDR3, as DNA: TGTGCCAGCATACGTACGGGACAGGGTACGTACGAGCAGTACTTC.